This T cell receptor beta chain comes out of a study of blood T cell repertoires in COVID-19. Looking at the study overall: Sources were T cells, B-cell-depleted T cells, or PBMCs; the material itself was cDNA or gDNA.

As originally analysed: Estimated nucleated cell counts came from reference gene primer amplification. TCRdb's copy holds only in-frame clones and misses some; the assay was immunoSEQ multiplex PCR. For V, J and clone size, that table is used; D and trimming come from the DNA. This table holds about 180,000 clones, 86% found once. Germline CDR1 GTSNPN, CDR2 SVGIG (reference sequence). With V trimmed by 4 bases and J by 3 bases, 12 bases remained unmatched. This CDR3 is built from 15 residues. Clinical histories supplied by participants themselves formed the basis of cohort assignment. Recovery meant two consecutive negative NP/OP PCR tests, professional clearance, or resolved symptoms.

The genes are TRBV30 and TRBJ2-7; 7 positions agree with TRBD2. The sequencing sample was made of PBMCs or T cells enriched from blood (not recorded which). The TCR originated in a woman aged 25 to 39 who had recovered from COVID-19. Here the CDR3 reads CAWKHAGTMGYEQYF. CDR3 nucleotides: TGTGCCTGGAAACATGCGGGGACTATGGGCTACGAGCAGTACTTC.